The 31 T cell receptor beta chains below were found in one sample sequenced in a study of cytomegalovirus exposure and HLA in healthy donors. The PCR made use of 60 Vbeta and 13 Jbeta primers. The repertoire was sequenced with immunoSEQ multiplex PCR; TCRdb's copy has only in-frame clones and lacks some. The listing contains around 76,000 clones. What was sequenced was PBMCs. The receptor set was obtained from a woman aged 60-75 years in good health and CMV-seronegative.

V gene TRBV2 combines with J gene TRBJ1-1, with D perhaps TRBD1 (6 bases). The CDR3 loop spans 12 amino acids. V was pared by 4 bases and J by 5 bases, with 8 bases between. Germline V CDR1 and CDR2: SNHLY, FYNNEI. The CDR3 loop is CASSGQGTEAFF. Here the CDR3 DNA reads TGTGCCAGCAGTGGTCAGGGGACTGAAGCTTTCTTT.

In DNA, the CDR3 is TGTGCCAGTGGGGACAGGGACGGCACTGAAGCTTTCTTT. Protein product: CASGDRDGTEAFF. V gene TRBV19 combines with J gene TRBJ1-1; 9 bases fit TRBD1. Germline CDR1 reads LNHDA; CDR2 reads SQIVND (reference sequence). The CDR3 has 13 residues. V shed 8 bases, J shed 4 bases, and the junction held 5 bases outside the gene matches.

The gene calls are TRBV6-5 and TRBJ1-2, with 8 nucleotides matching TRBD1. The CDR3 is made up of 15 amino acids. Germline lookup yields CDR1 MNHEY and CDR2 SVGAGI. V lost 4 bases and J lost 2; bases outside the gene matches: 6. In DNA form, the CDR3 reads TGTGCCAGCAGTTTATCCCAGGGGGCGAACTATGGCTACACCTTC. It encodes CASSLSQGANYGYTF.

This sequence joins TRBV7-9 and TRBJ2-7; a weak D match, TRBD1 (6 bases). The V end was cut by 6 bases, the J end by 5 bases, with 14 bases between. Germline values: CDR1 SEHNR, CDR2 FQNEAQ (reference sequence). This CDR3 is built from 13 residues. CDR3 sequence (DNA): TGTGCCAGCAGGGGAAAACAGGGACACGAGCAGTACTTC. Translation: CASRGKQGHEQYF.

This chain connects TRBV19 to TRBJ1-2, with 9 nucleotides matching TRBD1. V was clipped by 8 bases and J by 5 bases; unmatched bases: 12. The V gene's germline CDR1 is LNHDA and CDR2 SQIVND (reference sequence). The CDR3 runs 15 residues. For the CDR3, the DNA is TGTGCCAGTCTCGACTCCGGGACAGGGAAATATGGCTACACCTTC. It specifies CASLDSGTGKYGYTF.

This clone is medium-sized by frequency. This chain connects TRBV27 to TRBJ1-4; 12 nucleotides agree with TRBD1. Per germline, CDR1 MNHEY and CDR2 SMNVEV (reference sequence). J lost 7 bases, V lost 6 bases, and 9 bases had no gene match. The CDR3 loop spans 16 amino acids. This CDR3 reads CASRSRDRGRSEKLFF. The CDR3 nucleotides read TGTGCCAGCAGGAGCCGGGACAGGGGGCGCAGTGAAAAACTGTTTTTT.

J is TRBJ1-2 and V is TRBV18; weak D call: TRBD1 (5 bases). Trimming pared 3 bases from V and 3 bases from J, leaving 11 bases between. This CDR3 is built from 14 residues. CDR1 is KGHSH, CDR2 LQKENI, per germline. Written as DNA, the CDR3 is TGTGCCAGCTCACCCCAGGACACAGACTATGGCTACACCTTC. This translates into CASSPQDTDYGYTF.

This sequence joins TRBV5-6 and TRBJ2-7; 7 bases align to TRBD1. Germline CDR1 and CDR2: SGHDT and YYEEEE. CDR3 length: 13 amino acids. J gave up 3 bases and V 4 bases, and 4 bases lay outside the gene matches. The CDR3 loop reads CASSPGQSYEQYF. The DNA for the CDR3 is TGTGCCAGCAGCCCGGGACAGAGCTACGAGCAGTACTTC.

The V and J genes are TRBV5-1 and TRBJ1-1; D is undetermined. CDR1 is SGHRS and CDR2 is YFSETQ in the germline V gene. The CDR3 loop spans 15 amino acids. V was trimmed by 0 bases and J by 2 bases, leaving 11 bases between them. The CDR3 sequence is CASSLGAVLNTEAFF. The CDR3 DNA sequence: TGCGCCAGCAGCTTGGGGGCCGTACTTAACACTGAAGCTTTCTTT.

The chain recombines TRBV7-8 with TRBJ2-5, with a possible D match to TRBD2 (5 bases). Between the trimmed V and J ends, which lost 3 bases and 5 bases, there was a span of 13 bases. The V gene's germline CDR1 is SGHVS and CDR2 FQNEAQ. The CDR3 extends over 14 amino acids. In nucleotides, the CDR3 is TGTGCCAGCAGCTTGTTGCGGGCACGGGAGACCCAGTACTTC. The encoded protein is CASSLLRARETQYF.

This sequence joins TRBV7-9 and TRBJ2-3; perhaps TRBD2 as D (6 bases). The CDR3 sequence is 16 residues long. Trimming shortened V by 4 bases and J by 3 bases, and 17 bases separated the two germline ends. CDR1 is SEHNR and CDR2 is FQNEAQ in the germline V gene (reference sequence). CDR3: CASSSRRVGGTDTQYF. CDR3 in DNA: TGTGCCAGCAGCTCCCGGAGGGTAGGTGGTACAGATACGCAGTATTTT.

The CDR3 is CASSEFSASTDTQYF. In nucleotides, the CDR3 is TGCGCCAGCAGTGAGTTTAGCGCGAGCACAGATACGCAGTATTTT. This rearrangement joins TRBV10-1 to TRBJ2-3; a weak D match, TRBD2 (5 bases). V dropped 1 base and J dropped 0 bases, with 8 bases sitting between them. This CDR3 is 15 amino acids long. Germline V gene lookup returns CDR1 WNHNN and CDR2 SYGVQD (reference sequence).

The V call is TRBV9, the J call TRBJ2-1; TRBD2 matches 11 bases. The length of the CDR3 is 16 residues. Germline V gene lookup returns CDR1 SGDLS and CDR2 YYNGEE. The V and J ends lost 3 bases and 3 bases, in that order; junction bases with no gene match: 5. The CDR3 is CASSGPGTSGYNEQFF. CDR3 bases: TGTGCCAGCAGCGGACCCGGGACTAGCGGCTACAATGAGCAGTTCTTC.

This chain links TRBV10-3 with TRBJ2-1, with 8 bases that match TRBD1. Trimming took 10 bases from V and 8 from J; bases not matched to a gene: 10. The CDR3 loop spans 13 amino acids. Per the germline V gene, CDR1 is ENHRY and CDR2 is SYGVKD. The CDR3 region is CASEGTGGHEQFF. CDR3 bases: TGTGCCAGCGAGGGCACAGGGGGGCATGAGCAGTTCTTC.

The rearrangement joins TRBV6-5 to TRBJ2-1; D might be TRBD2 (5 bases). Trimming left V 6 bases short and J 7 bases short, with 13 bases between. Germline lookup yields CDR1 MNHEY and CDR2 SVGAGI. The CDR3 runs to 13 residues. CDR3 DNA sequence: TGTGCCAGCAGCTGGGGAGCGCGGAATGAGCAGTTCTTC. Translating it yields CASSWGARNEQFF.

This chain uses TRBV4-2 with TRBJ2-3, with D hard to call. V was cut by 1 base and J by 7 bases, with 12 bases left in between. The CDR3 covers 14 residues. CDR1 is LGHNA and CDR2 is YNFKEQ in the germline V gene. The CDR3 loop reads CASSQGLNENTQYF. The CDR3 DNA reads as TGTGCCAGCAGCCAAGGACTGAACGAGAATACGCAGTATTTT.

V usage is TRBV5-4 and J usage is TRBJ2-3; 7 bases match TRBD2. After removal of 3 bases from V and 0 bases from J, the junction contained 7 bases not matched to a gene. Germline V gives CDR1 SGHNT, CDR2 YYREEE (reference sequence). The CDR3 has 16 amino acids. CDR3 amino acids: CASSSGGRGSTDTQYF. CDR3 bases: TGTGCCAGCAGCTCCGGCGGGAGAGGCAGCACAGATACGCAGTATTTT. The full variable domain, with the rest looked up from reference TRBV5-4 and TRBJ2-3, is ETGVTQSPTHLIKTRGQQVTLRCSSQSGHNTVSWYQQALGQGPQFIFQYYREEENGRGNFPPRFSGLQFPNYSSELNVNALELDDSALYLCASSSGGRGSTDTQYFGPGTRLTVL.

The J gene is TRBJ2-2, the V gene TRBV9; tentatively, D is TRBD2 (5 bases). CDR3 length: 13 amino acids. The germline CDR1 and CDR2 sequences are SGDLS and YYNGEE. V lost 2 bases to trimming and J lost 4 bases, with 6 bases between them. In DNA, the CDR3 is TGTGCCAGCAGCGTTCGGGGCACCGGGGAGCTGTTTTTT. Translating it yields CASSVRGTGELFF.

The chain recombines TRBV7-2 with TRBJ1-4; the match to TRBD1 covers 12 bases. The V gene end was trimmed by 4 bases and the J gene end by 7 bases; junction bases not matched to a gene: 7. The CDR3 totals 16 residues. Germline loops: CDR1 SGHTA, CDR2 FQGNSA. CDR3 amino acids: CASSSGTGGRVEKLFF. CDR3 sequence (DNA): TGTGCCAGCAGCTCCGGGACAGGGGGCCGGGTTGAAAAACTGTTTTTT.

The chain carries TRBV6-6 and TRBJ2-7; 9 positions match TRBD2. Trimming cost V 2 bases and J 4 bases; bases outside gene matches: 9. CDR3 size: 16 residues. Germline lookup yields CDR1 MNHNY and CDR2 SVGAGI (reference sequence). The CDR3 DNA is TGTGCCAGCAGTTACATAGCGGGAGTGCCGTCGTACGAGCAGTACTTC. Amino acids: CASSYIAGVPSYEQYF.

This chain connects TRBV6-1 to TRBJ1-1; weak D call: TRBD1 (6 bases). The germline V gene encodes CDR1 MNHNS and CDR2 SASEGT. The V end lost 6 bases, the J end lost 0 bases, and 14 bases lay between the germline ends. The CDR3 is 15 amino acids. CDR3 DNA sequence: TGTGCCAGCAGAGCGTGGACAGATATGAACACTGAAGCTTTCTTT. Protein product: CASRAWTDMNTEAFF.

The V call is TRBV11-2, the J call TRBJ1-2, with 7 bases identical to TRBD1. Trimming removed 1 base from V and 2 bases from J; junction bases left unmatched: 4. CDR3 length: 15 amino acids. CDR1 is SGHAT and CDR2 is FQNNGV in the germline V gene. In DNA, the CDR3 is TGTGCCAGCAGCTTAGCAGAGGGACAGAACTATGGCTACACCTTC. Protein product: CASSLAEGQNYGYTF.

This CDR3 reads CASSLGGGGNEQYF. In DNA form, the CDR3 reads TGTGCCAGCAGCTTAGGGGGAGGGGGTAACGAGCAGTACTTC. This rearrangement joins TRBV7-9 to TRBJ2-7, with a tentative D call TRBD2 (7 bases). The CDR3 loop spans 14 amino acids. Looked up from germline, CDR1 is SEHNR and CDR2 is FQNEAQ (reference sequence). V was shortened by 1 base and J by 5 bases, with 12 bases between the two germline ends.

J is TRBJ2-5 and V is TRBV28; maybe TRBD1 (6 bases). The CDR3 has 14 residues. Trimming cost V 1 base and J 4 bases, with 10 bases left between them. Germline V gene data show CDR1 as MDHEN and CDR2 as SYDVKM. The CDR3, as DNA: TGTGCCAGCAGTTTATCGGACAGAAGAGAGACCCAGTACTTC. This translates into CASSLSDRRETQYF.

This chain uses TRBV30 with TRBJ2-1; TRBD2 matches at 10 bases. The CDR3 extends over 15 amino acids. With 2 bases clipped from V and 8 bases from J, the junction kept 9 bases outside the gene matches. Germline-derived CDR1 and CDR2 are GTSNPN and SVGIG (reference sequence). The DNA of the CDR3 is TGTGCCTGGAGTAGAGCGGGAGGGCCTCTCTATGAGCAGTTCTTC. Translation: CAWSRAGGPLYEQFF.

V is TRBV6-5 and J is TRBJ2-1; 7 bases align to TRBD2. CDR3 size: 14 residues. The germline V gene has CDR1 MNHEY and CDR2 SVGAGI. V was clipped by 2 bases and J by 7 bases; unmatched bases: 5. CDR3 sequence: CASSYRDGRNEQFF. CDR3 DNA sequence: TGTGCCAGCAGTTACCGGGACGGGAGGAATGAGCAGTTCTTC.

V is TRBV18 and J is TRBJ1-3; 9 nucleotides align to TRBD1. Germline V lookup: CDR1 KGHSH, CDR2 LQKENI. This CDR3 comprises 18 residues. V lost 3 bases to trimming and J lost 0 bases; unmatched junction nucleotides: 9. The CDR3 DNA sequence: TGTGCCAGCTCACCGAAACAGGGGGCATTCGTCTCTGGAAACACCATATATTTT. The encoded protein is CASSPKQGAFVSGNTIYF.

The V call is TRBV5-1, the J call TRBJ2-3; TRBD2 is a possible D gene (6 bases). Germline V CDR1 and CDR2: SGHRS, YFSETQ. V was clipped by 3 bases and J by 0 bases, with 8 bases between them. The CDR3 has 14 amino acids. CDR3 nucleotides: TGCGCCAGCAGCTCGGACTATAGCACAGATACGCAGTATTTT. This codes for CASSSDYSTDTQYF.

The genes are TRBV28 and TRBJ2-7; TRBD2 matches 10 bases. Trimming took 3 bases from V and 3 from J; bases not matched to a gene: 5. Germline-derived CDR1 and CDR2 are MDHEN and SYDVKM. CDR3 length: 15 residues. CDR3 DNA: TGTGCCAGCAGTTTGGGGCTAGCGGGGGTCTACGAGCAGTACTTC. Its translation: CASSLGLAGVYEQYF. Supplemented by reference TRBV28 and TRBJ2-7, the full variable domain reads DVKVTQSSRYLVKRTGEKVFLECVQDMDHENMFWYRQDPGLGLRLIYFSYDVKMKEKGDIPEGYSVSREKKERFSLILESASTNQTSMYLCASSLGLAGVYEQYFGPGTRLTVT.

The rearrangement joins TRBV19 to TRBJ2-5, with a possible D match to TRBD2 (6 bases). Trimming removed 3 bases at V and 5 bases at J, with 13 bases between. Germline-derived CDR1 and CDR2 are LNHDA and SQIVND (reference sequence). The CDR3 spans 14 residues. This CDR3 is CASSMTGVGETQYF. DNA of the CDR3: TGTGCCAGTAGTATGACGGGAGTAGGGGAGACCCAGTACTTC.

V and J are TRBV30 and TRBJ1-1, with TRBD1 identical over 7 bases. The CDR3 has 16 amino acids. Per germline, CDR1 GTSNPN and CDR2 SVGIG (reference sequence). V lost 5 bases and J lost 0; bases outside the gene matches: 12. This CDR3 reads CAWRRGTGEMNTEAFF. CDR3 coding DNA: TGTGCCTGGCGCCGAGGAACAGGGGAAATGAACACTGAAGCTTTCTTT.